This TCR beta chain was identified during a study of beta chain features in type 1 diabetes. This clone was picked up a small number of times. The antigen is undetermined. Regarding the study as a whole: The naive, central memory and Treg TCRB repertoires showed an apparent similarity that was greater among patients than among healthy donors. The study found moderately but significantly shorter TCRB CDR3s in all four CD4+ subsets of Type 1 diabetes patients. A cDNA-based sequencing approach could over-represent cells with high TCR expression. Unsettled here was the matter of whether HLA type influences TCRB rearrangement.

The whole isolated RNA underwent reverse transcription, so sequencing captured expressed TCRB transcripts. Assay used: immunoSEQ multiplex PCR; TCRdb lists only in-frame clones, some missing. This sample yields a few hundred thousand clones, of which about 20% are seen a single time; less than 0.035% belongs to the top ten. A sort by CD45RO/CCR7/CD25/CD127/CD95/CD27 yielded CD4+ naive, central memory, regulatory and stem cell-like memory cells. V gave up 5 bases and J gave up 8 bases; unmatched junction bases: 7. Germline-derived CDR1 and CDR2 are LNHDA and SQIVND (reference sequence). The CDR3 runs 14 residues.

The rearrangement joins TRBV19 to TRBJ2-1; TRBD1 matches 9 bases. The clonotype was recovered from a middle-aged woman with type 1 diabetes. The source material was naive CD4+ T cells from blood. CDR3 bases: TGTGCCAGTAGTCCCGGACAGGGGATCGATGAGCAGTTCTTC. Its protein product is CASSPGQGIDEQFF.